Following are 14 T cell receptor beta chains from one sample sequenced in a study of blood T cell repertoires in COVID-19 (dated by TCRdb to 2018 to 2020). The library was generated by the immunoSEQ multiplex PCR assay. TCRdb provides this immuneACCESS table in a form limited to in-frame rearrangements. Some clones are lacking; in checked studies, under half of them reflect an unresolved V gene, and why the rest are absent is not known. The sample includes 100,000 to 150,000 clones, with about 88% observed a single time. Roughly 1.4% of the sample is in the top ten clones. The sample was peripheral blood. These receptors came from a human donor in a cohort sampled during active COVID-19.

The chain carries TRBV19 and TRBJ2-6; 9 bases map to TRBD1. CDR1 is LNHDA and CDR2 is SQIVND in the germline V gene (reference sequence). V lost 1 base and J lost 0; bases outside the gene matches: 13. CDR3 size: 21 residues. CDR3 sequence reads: CASSIAGWDRERLSGANVLTF. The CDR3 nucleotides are TGTGCCAGTAGTATAGCCGGCTGGGACAGGGAGCGCCTCTCTGGGGCCAACGTCCTGACTTTC.

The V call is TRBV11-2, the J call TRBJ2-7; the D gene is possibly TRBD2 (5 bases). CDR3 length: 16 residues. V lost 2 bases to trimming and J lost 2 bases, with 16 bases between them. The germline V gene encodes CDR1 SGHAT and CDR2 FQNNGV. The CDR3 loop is CASSLLSGYAAYEQYF. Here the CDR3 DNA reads TGTGCCAGCAGCTTATTATCGGGGTACGCAGCCTACGAGCAGTACTTC.

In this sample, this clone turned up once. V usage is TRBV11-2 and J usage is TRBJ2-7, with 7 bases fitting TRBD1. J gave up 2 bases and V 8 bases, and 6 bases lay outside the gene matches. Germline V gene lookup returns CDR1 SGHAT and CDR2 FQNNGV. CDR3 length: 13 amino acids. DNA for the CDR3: TGTGCCAGCCAGGGGGTTAGCACCTACGAGCAGTACTTC. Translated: CASQGVSTYEQYF.

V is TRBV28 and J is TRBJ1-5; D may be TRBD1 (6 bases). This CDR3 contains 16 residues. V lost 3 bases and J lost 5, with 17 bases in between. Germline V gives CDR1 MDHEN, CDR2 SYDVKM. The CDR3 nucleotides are TGTGCCAGCAGTTTTGAGACAGGAGTTTTCGATCAGCCCCAGCATTTT. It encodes CASSFETGVFDQPQHF.

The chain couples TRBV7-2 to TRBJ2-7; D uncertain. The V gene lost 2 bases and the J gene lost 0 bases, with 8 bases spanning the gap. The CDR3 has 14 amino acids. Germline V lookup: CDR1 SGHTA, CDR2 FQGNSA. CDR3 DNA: TGTGCCAGCAGCTTAACTTTTAGCTCCTACGAGCAGTACTTC. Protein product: CASSLTFSSYEQYF. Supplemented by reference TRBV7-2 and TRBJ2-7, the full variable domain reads GAGVSQSPSNKVTEKGKDVELRCDPISGHTALYWYRQSLGQGLEFLIYFQGNSAPDKSGLPSDRFSAERTGGSVSTLTIQRTQQEDSAVYLCASSLTFSSYEQYFGPGTRLTVT.

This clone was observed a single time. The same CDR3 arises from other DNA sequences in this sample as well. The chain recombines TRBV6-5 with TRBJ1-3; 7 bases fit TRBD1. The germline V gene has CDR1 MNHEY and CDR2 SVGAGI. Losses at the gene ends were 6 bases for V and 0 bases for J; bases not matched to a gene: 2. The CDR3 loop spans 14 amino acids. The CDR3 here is CASSRDSSGNTIYF. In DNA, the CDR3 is TGTGCCAGCAGCCGGGACAGCTCTGGAAACACCATATATTTT.

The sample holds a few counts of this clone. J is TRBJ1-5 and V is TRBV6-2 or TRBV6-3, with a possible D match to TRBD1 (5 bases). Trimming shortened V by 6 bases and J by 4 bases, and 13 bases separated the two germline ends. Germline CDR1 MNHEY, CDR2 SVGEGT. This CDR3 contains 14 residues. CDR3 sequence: CASSERGGNQPQHF. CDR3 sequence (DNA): TGTGCCAGCAGCGAAAGGGGAGGAAATCAGCCCCAGCATTTT.

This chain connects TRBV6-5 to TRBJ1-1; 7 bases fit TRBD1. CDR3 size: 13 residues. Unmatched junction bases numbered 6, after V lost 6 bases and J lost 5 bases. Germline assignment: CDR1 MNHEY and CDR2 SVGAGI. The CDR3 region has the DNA TGTGCCAGCAGCCTAGGGACAGAGACTGAAGCTTTCTTT. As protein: CASSLGTETEAFF.

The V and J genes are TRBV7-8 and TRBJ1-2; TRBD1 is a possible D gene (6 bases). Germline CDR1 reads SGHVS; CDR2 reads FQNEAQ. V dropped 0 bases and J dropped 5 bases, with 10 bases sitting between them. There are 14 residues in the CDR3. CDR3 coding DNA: TGTGCCAGCAGCTTAGCGGACAGACCGTATGGCTACACCTTC. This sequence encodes CASSLADRPYGYTF.

The CDR3 protein is CASSPGGGGNQPQHF. The CDR3 DNA is TGTGCCAGCAGTCCCGGTGGGGGCGGCAATCAGCCCCAGCATTTT. The V gene is TRBV5-6, the J gene TRBJ1-5, with D maybe TRBD1 (6 bases). The CDR3 is made up of 15 amino acids. The V end lost 5 bases, the J end lost 2 bases, and 14 bases lay between the germline ends. Germline assignment: CDR1 SGHDT and CDR2 YYEEEE.

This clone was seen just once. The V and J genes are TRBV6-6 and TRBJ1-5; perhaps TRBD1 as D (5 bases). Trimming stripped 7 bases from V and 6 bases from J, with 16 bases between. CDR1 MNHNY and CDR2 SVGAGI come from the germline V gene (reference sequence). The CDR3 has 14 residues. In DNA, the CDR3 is TGTGCCAGCACCCTGGGGGGGATCGGTCAGCCCCAGCATTTT. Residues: CASTLGGIGQPQHF.

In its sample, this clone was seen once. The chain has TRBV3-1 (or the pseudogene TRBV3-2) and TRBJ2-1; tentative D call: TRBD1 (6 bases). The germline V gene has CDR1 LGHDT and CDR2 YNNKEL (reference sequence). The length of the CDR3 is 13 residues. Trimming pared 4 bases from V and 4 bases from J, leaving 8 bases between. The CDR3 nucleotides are TGTGCCAGCAGCCGGACAGAATACAATGAGCAGTTCTTC. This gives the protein CASSRTEYNEQFF.

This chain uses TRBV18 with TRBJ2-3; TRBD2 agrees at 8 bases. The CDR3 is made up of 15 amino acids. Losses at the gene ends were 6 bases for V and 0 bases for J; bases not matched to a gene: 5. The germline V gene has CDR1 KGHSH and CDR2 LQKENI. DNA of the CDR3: TGTGCCAGCTCCTCATTAGCGGGGAGCACAGATACGCAGTATTTT. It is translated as CASSSLAGSTDTQYF. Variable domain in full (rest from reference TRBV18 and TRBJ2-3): NAGVMQNPRHLVRRRGQEARLRCSPMKGHSHVYWYRQLPEEGLKFMVYLQKENIIDESGMPKERFSAEFPKEGPSILRIQQVVRGDSAAYFCASSSLAGSTDTQYFGPGTRLTVL.

The CDR3 DNA follows: TGTGCCAGCAGTCCAAGCGGGAGGGTTAGGGATACGCAGTATTTT. Its translation: CASSPSGRVRDTQYF. V gene TRBV28 combines with J gene TRBJ2-3; 10 bases line up with TRBD2. From germline, CDR1 is MDHEN and CDR2 SYDVKM. V shed 5 bases, J shed 6 bases, and the junction held 8 bases outside the gene matches. The CDR3 is 15 amino acids.